One TCR beta chain is described in this entry. The sample belongs to a study of control samples from healthy donors and cancer patients. The data were produced by immunoSEQ multiplex PCR, yet TCRdb's version contains in-frame clones alone and is incomplete. The sample includes some 120,000 clones, more than 75% of them seen just once. With 6 bases removed from V and 0 bases from J, the gap between germline ends came to 11 bases. From germline, CDR1 is WNHNN and CDR2 SYGVQD (reference sequence). CDR3 length: 15 amino acids. Material for sequencing was blood. The TCR was taken from a man aged 55 to 70 in good health. The chain links TRBV10-1 to TRBJ1-4; D is possibly TRBD1 (5 bases). The CDR3 DNA reads as TGCGCCAGCAGCGGAGGGGATGCAACTAATGAAAAACTGTTTTTT. It codes for CASSGGDATNEKLFF.